This TCR beta chain was retrieved from a study of OX40 agonist ivuxolimab in advanced cancers. For the study at large: With a range of roughly 23 to 79, age averaged approximately 64 years, and 65% to 90% were male.

Sequencing was performed with immunoSEQ multiplex PCR; in TCRdb, only in-frame clones are kept and a portion is missing. The data hold under 85,000 clones, with roughly 91% observed a single time. This CDR3 region has 15 residues. Looked up from germline, CDR1 is SGDLS and CDR2 is YYNGEE. The V end was cut by 0 bases, the J end by 3 bases, with 9 bases between. The source is an adult with an advanced solid tumor such as melanoma, head and neck, liver or kidney cancer. Sequenced material: CD4+ or CD8+ T cells sorted from blood, taken in a trial of the OX40 agonist ivuxolimab. The V and J genes are TRBV9 and TRBJ2-2, with D tentatively TRBD1 (5 bases). The CDR3 protein is CASSVDSGYTGELFF. For the CDR3, the DNA is TGTGCCAGCAGCGTAGATTCAGGGTACACCGGGGAGCTGTTTTTT.